This TCR beta chain was recovered during a study of regulatory T cells in long-lasting Graves disease. General study findings and limits: Results may be inaccurate due to the small sample size. The study found TRBV28, TRBJ1-2 and TRBJ2-5 favored in persistent disease. Persistent patients had more shared public clonotypes (approximately 2,700) than new patients (just over 950).

Building the TCR beta libraries relied on iRepertoire HTBI primers, and CDR3 regions underwent Arm-PCR. From the multiplex PCR reads, TCRdb called clonotypes with MiXCR, one entry per CDR3 protein. Altogether around 430,000 distinct CDR3 sequences are present, 20% to 25% being singletons, with the ten largest covering roughly 14%. Concerning this clonotype: Its antigen is still unknown.

Trimming took 6 bases from V and 1 from J, leaving 9 bases between them. CDR1 MDHEN and CDR2 SYDVKM come from the germline V gene. This CDR3 has 13 amino acids. Indicated time point: persistent/refractory GD, antithyroid drugs over 5 years with positive TRAb. Construction of the TCR library relied on RNA isolated from PBMCs. The receptor's source is a female donor with Graves disease. V is TRBV28 and J is TRBJ1-2; D is perhaps TRBD1 (5 bases). The sample in question was peripheral blood mononuclear cells (PBMCs), obtained when the disease was refractory, from a patient treated with antithyroid drugs. CDR3 region: CASSGDRNYGYTF. As DNA, the CDR3 is TGTGCCAGCAGCGGGGACCGTAACTATGGCTACACCTTC.